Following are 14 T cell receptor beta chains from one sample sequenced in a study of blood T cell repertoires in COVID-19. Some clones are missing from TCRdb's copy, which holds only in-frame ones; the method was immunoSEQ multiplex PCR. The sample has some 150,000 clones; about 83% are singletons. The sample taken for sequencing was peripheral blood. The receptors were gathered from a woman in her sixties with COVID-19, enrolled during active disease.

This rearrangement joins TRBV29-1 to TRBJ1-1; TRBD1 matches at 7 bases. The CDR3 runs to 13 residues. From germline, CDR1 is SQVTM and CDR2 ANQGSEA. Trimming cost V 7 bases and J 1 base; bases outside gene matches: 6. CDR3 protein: CSALQGWNTEAFF. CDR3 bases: TGCAGCGCATTACAGGGGTGGAACACTGAAGCTTTCTTT. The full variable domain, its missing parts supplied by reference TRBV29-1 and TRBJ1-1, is SAVISQKPSRDICQRGTSLTIQCQVDSQVTMMFWYRQQPGQSLTLIATANQGSEATYESGFVIDKFPISRPNLTFSTLTVSNMSPEDSSIYLCSALQGWNTEAFFGQGTRLTVV.

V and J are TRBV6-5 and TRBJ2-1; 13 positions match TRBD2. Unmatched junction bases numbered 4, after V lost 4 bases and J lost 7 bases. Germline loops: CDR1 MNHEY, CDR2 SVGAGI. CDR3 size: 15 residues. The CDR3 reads CASSSWTSGSNEQFF. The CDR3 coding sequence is TGTGCCAGCAGTTCATGGACTAGCGGGAGTAATGAGCAGTTCTTC.

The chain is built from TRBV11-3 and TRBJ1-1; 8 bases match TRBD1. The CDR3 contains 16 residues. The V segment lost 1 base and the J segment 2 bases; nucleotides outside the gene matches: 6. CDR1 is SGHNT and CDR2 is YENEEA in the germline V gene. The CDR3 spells CASSLGTGWGNTEAFF. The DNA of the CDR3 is TGTGCCAGCAGCTTAGGGACAGGGTGGGGTAACACTGAAGCTTTCTTT.

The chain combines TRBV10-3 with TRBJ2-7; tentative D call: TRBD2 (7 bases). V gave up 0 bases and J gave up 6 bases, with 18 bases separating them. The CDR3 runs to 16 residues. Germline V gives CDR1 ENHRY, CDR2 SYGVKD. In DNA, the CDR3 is TGTGCCATCAGTGAGTCATATTCCCGGGGAGGGGGCGAGCAGTACGTC. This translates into CAISESYSRGGGEQYV.

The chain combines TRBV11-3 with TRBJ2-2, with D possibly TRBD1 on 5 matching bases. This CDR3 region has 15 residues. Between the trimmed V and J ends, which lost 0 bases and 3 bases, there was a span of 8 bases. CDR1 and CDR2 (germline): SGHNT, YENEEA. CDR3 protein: CASSLDFRDTGELFF. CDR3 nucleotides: TGTGCCAGCAGCTTAGATTTCAGGGACACCGGGGAGCTGTTTTTT.

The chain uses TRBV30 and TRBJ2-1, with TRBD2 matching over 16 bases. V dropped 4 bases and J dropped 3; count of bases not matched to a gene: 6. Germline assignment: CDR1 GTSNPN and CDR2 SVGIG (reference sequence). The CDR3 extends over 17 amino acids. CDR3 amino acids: CAWTQGLAGGGYNEQFF. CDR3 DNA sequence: TGTGCCTGGACCCAGGGACTAGCGGGGGGGGGCTACAATGAGCAGTTCTTC.

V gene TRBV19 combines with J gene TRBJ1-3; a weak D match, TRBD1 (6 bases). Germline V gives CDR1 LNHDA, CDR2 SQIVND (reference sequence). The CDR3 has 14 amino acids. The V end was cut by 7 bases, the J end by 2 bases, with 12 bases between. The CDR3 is CASTAGATGNTIYF. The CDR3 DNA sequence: TGTGCCAGTACCGCAGGGGCTACTGGAAACACCATATATTTT. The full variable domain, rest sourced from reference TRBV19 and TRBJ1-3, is DGGITQSPKYLFRKEGQNVTLSCEQNLNHDAMYWYRQDPGQGLRLIYYSQIVNDFQKGDIAEGYSVSREKKESFPLTVTSAQKNPTAFYLCASTAGATGNTIYFGEGSWLTVV.

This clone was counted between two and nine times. The CDR3 DNA follows: TGTGCCAGCAGCTTAGGTGGGGGGAATGGCTACACCTTC. Encoded protein: CASSLGGGNGYTF. This chain links TRBV7-2 with TRBJ1-2; weak D call: TRBD1 (5 bases). V dropped 1 base and J dropped 6 bases, with 9 bases sitting between them. There are 13 residues in the CDR3. Germline CDR1 reads SGHTA; CDR2 reads FQGNSA.

The CDR3 coding sequence is TGTGCCAACGGAGCCGACCAAGAGACCCAGTACTTC. This sequence encodes CANGADQETQYF. The V and J genes are TRBV5-4 and TRBJ2-5; D is uncertain. Trimming cost V 9 bases and J 0 bases, with 9 bases left between them. The CDR3 is 12 residues long. Germline V gene lookup returns CDR1 SGHNT and CDR2 YYREEE (reference sequence). The variable domain in full, completed from reference TRBV5-4 and TRBJ2-5, reads ETGVTQSPTHLIKTRGQQVTLRCSSQSGHNTVSWYQQALGQGPQFIFQYYREEENGRGNFPPRFSGLQFPNYSSELNVNALELDDSALYLCANGADQETQYFGPGTRLLVL.

The CDR3 region is CASSFSGGYSYNSPLHF. The CDR3 DNA reads TGTGCCAGCAGCTTCTCCGGCGGGTACTCCTATAATTCACCCCTCCACTTT. The chain recombines TRBV7-2 with TRBJ1-6; D unresolved. The CDR3 is made up of 17 amino acids. Germline CDR1 SGHTA, CDR2 FQGNSA. Trimming stripped 3 bases from V and 0 bases from J, with 12 bases between.

CDR3 bases: TGTGCCATCAGTGATCCCCGGGGAGGGGACGAAGCTTTCTTT. It is translated as CAISDPRGGDEAFF. The V and J genes are TRBV10-3 and TRBJ1-1; tentatively, D is TRBD1 (5 bases). V lost 3 bases and J lost 8, with 16 bases in between. The CDR3 covers 14 residues. Germline values: CDR1 ENHRY, CDR2 SYGVKD.

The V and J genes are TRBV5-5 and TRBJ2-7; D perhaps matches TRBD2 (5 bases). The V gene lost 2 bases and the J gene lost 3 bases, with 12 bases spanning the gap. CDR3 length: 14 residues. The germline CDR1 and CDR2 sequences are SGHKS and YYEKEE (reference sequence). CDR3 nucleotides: TGTGCCAGCAGCTTAGTTGCGGGCAACTACGAGCAGTACTTC. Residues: CASSLVAGNYEQYF.

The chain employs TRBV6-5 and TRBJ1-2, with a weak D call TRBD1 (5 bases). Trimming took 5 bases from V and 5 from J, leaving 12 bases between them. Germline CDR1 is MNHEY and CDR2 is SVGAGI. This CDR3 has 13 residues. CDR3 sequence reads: CASSPGGKYGYTF. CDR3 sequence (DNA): TGTGCCAGCAGTCCTGGGGGGAAGTATGGCTACACCTTC.

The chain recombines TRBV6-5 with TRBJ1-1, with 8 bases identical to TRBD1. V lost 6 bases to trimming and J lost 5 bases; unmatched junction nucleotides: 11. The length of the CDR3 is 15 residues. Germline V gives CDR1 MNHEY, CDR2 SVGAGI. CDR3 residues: CASSQFDRGRTEAFF. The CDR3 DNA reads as TGTGCCAGCAGCCAATTTGACAGGGGTCGAACTGAAGCTTTCTTT.